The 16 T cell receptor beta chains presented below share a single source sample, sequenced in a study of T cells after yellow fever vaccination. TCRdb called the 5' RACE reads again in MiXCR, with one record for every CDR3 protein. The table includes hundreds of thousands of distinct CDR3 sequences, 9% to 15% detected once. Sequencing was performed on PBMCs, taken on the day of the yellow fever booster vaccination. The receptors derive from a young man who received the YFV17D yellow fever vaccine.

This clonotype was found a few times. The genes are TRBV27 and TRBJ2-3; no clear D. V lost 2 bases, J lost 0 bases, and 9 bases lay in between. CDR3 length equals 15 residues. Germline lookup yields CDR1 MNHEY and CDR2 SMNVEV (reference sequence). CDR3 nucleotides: TGTGCCAGCAGTTTAATGCCCCCGAGCACAGATACGCAGTATTTT. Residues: CASSLMPPSTDTQYF.

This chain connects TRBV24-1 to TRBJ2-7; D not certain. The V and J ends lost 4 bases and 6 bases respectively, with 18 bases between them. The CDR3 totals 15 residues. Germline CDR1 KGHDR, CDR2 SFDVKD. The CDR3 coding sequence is TGTGCCACCAGTGACCGCAGAACACCCGGCGGCGAGCAGTACTTC. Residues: CATSDRRTPGGEQYF.

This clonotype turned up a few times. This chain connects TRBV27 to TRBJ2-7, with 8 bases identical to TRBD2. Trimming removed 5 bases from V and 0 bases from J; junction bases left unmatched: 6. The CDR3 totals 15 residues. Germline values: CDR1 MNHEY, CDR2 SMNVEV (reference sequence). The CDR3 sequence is CASSRRGGDSYEQYF. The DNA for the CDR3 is TGTGCCAGCAGTCGACGGGGGGGGGACTCCTACGAGCAGTACTTC.

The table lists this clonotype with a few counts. The CDR3, as DNA: TGCGCCAGCAGCTTGGAGGCGGCCCAAGAGACCCAGTACTTC. As protein: CASSLEAAQETQYF. The chain has TRBV5-1 and TRBJ2-5; D remains unclear. The CDR3 runs to 14 residues. Trimming took 0 bases from V and 1 from J, leaving 7 bases between them. From germline, CDR1 is SGHRS and CDR2 YFSETQ.

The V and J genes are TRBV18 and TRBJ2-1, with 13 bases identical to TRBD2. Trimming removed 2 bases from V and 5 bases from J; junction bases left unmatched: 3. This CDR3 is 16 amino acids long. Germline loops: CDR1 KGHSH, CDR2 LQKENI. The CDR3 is CASSPGTSGANNEQFF. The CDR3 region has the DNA TGTGCCAGCTCACCAGGGACTAGCGGGGCTAACAATGAGCAGTTCTTC.

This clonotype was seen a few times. CDR3 coding DNA: TGTGCCAGCTCACCACGGACGAACAATGAGCAGTTCTTC. Protein product: CASSPRTNNEQFF. The chain links TRBV18 to TRBJ2-1; no clear D. Per germline, CDR1 KGHSH and CDR2 LQKENI. Trimming took off 1 base at V and 5 bases at J, with 6 bases between the two ends. The length of the CDR3 is 13 residues.

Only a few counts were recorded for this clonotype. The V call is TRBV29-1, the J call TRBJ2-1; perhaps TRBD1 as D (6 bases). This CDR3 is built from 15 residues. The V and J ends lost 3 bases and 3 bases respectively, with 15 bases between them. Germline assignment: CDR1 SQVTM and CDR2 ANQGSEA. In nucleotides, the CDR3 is TGCAGCGTTGAGGCCCCCCAGGGGCGCTACAATGAGCAGTTCTTC. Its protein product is CSVEAPQGRYNEQFF.

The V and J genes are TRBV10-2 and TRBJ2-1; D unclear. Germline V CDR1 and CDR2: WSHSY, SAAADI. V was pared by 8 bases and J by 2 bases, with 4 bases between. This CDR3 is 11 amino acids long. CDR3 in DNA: TGCGCCAGCGGGGCCTACAATGAGCAGTTCTTC. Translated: CASGAYNEQFF.

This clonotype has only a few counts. The CDR3 DNA sequence: TGTGCCAGCGGGGGGGGCGGGAGACGTGAGCAGTTCTTC. This encodes CASGGGGRREQFF. The genes are TRBV27 and TRBJ2-1; D is perhaps TRBD2 (7 bases). This CDR3 has 13 residues. V was cut by 8 bases and J by 9 bases, with 17 bases left in between. Germline V lookup: CDR1 MNHEY, CDR2 SMNVEV (reference sequence).

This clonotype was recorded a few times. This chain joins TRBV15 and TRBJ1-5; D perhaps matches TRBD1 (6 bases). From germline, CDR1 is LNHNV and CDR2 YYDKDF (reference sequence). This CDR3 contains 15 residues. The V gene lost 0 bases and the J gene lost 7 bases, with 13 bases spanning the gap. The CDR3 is CATSRDLGGGQPQHF. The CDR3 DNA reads TGTGCCACCAGCAGAGATCTTGGGGGCGGACAGCCCCAGCATTTT.

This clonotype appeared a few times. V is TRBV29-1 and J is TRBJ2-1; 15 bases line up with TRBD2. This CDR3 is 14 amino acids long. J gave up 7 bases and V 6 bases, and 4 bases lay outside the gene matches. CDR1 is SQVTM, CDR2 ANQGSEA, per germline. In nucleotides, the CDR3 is TGCAGCGTCTCGGGACTAGCGGGAGGAAATGAGCAGTTCTTC. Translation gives CSVSGLAGGNEQFF.

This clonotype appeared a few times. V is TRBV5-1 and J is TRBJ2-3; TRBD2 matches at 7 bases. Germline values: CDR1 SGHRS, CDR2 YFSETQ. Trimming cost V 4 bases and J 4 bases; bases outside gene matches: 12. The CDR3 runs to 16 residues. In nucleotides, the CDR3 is TGCGCCAGCAGCAATTCGGGGTACCGGGGGGCAGATACGCAGTATTTT. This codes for CASSNSGYRGADTQYF. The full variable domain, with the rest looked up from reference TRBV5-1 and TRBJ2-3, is KAGVTQTPRYLIKTRGQQVTLSCSPISGHRSVSWYQQTPGQGLQFLFEYFSETQRNKGNFPGRFSGRQFSNSRSEMNVSTLELGDSALYLCASSNSGYRGADTQYFGPGTRLTVL.

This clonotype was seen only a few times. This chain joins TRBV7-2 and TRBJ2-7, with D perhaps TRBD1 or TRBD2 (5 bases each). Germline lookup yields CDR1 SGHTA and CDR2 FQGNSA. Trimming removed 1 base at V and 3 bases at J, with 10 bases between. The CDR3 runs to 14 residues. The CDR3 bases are TGTGCCAGCAGCTTAGAGGGGACCTTCTACGAGCAGTACTTC. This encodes CASSLEGTFYEQYF.

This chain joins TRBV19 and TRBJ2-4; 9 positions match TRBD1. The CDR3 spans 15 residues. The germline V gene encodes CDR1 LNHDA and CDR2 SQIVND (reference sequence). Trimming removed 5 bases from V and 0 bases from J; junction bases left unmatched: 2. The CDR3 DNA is TGTGCCAGTAGTGCGGACAGGGGAGCCAAAAACATTCAGTACTTC. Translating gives CASSADRGAKNIQYF.

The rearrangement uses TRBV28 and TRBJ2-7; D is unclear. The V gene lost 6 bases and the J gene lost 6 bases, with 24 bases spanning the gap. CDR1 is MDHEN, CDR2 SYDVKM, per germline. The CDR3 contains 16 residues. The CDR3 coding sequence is TGTGCCAGCAGCGTACTGAGACCGCGCCCCGGCCCCGAGCAGTACTTC. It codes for CASSVLRPRPGPEQYF.

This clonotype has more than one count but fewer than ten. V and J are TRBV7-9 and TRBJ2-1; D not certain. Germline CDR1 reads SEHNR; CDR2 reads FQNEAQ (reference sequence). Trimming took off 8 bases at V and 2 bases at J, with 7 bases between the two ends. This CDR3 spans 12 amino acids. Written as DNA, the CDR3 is TGTGCCAGCGAGGCCCCCTACAATGAGCAGTTCTTC. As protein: CASEAPYNEQFF.